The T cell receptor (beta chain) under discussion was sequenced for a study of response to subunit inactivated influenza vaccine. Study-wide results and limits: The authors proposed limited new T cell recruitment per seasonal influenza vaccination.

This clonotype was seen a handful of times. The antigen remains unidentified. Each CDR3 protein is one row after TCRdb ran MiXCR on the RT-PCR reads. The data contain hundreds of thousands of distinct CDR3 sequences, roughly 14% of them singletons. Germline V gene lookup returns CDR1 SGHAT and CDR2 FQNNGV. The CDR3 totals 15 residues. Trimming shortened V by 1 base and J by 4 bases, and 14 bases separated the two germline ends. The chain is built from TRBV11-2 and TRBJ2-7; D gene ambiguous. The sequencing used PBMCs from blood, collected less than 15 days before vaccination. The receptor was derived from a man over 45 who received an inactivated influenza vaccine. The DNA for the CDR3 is TGTGCCAGCAGCTTAGGCCCAATCGGCATGTACGAGCAGTACTTC. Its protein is CASSLGPIGMYEQYF.